Below, 20 T cell receptor beta chains from the same sample are listed, as sequenced in a study of CD8+ T cells in alopecia areata. cDNA reverse transcribed from extracted RNA served as the sequencing template. The protocol was immunoSEQ multiplex PCR, while the TCRdb copy is restricted to in-frame clones and leaves out a portion. The sample shows 140,000 to 150,000 clones, approximately 49% of them seen only once. The sample consisted of CD4+ T cells sorted from blood, taken at week 0. The origin of the receptors is a human donor with alopecia areata.

This sequence joins TRBV18 and TRBJ2-5, with D unclear. Per germline, CDR1 KGHSH and CDR2 LQKENI. V was cut by 2 bases and J by 5 bases, with 6 bases left in between. This CDR3 region has 12 residues. Written as DNA, the CDR3 is TGTGCCAGCTCACCATCGTCCGAGACCCAGTACTTC. It codes for CASSPSSETQYF.

The chain joins TRBV5-1 to TRBJ2-2, with 8 bases fitting TRBD2. V was clipped by 4 bases and J by 1 base; unmatched bases: 6. Germline V CDR1 and CDR2: SGHRS, YFSETQ. CDR3 length: 16 residues. The CDR3 loop reads CASSPTSGLNTGELFF. CDR3 DNA: TGCGCCAGCAGCCCCACTAGCGGACTGAACACCGGGGAGCTGTTTTTT.

The table lists this clone with a few counts. V and J are TRBV7-2 and TRBJ2-7, with 9 bases lining up with TRBD2. The V and J ends lost 0 bases and 4 bases, in that order; junction bases with no gene match: 1. The CDR3 sequence is 14 residues long. Germline assignment: CDR1 SGHTA and CDR2 FQGNSA. CDR3 nucleotide sequence: TGTGCCAGCAGCTTAGCTAGCGGGAGTTACGAGCAGTACTTC. Its translation: CASSLASGSYEQYF.

On this clone itself: A read error may account for a junction end that differs from germline. This chain uses TRBV6-5 with TRBJ2-7; TRBD2 aligns across 8 bases. The CDR3 contains 16 residues. Germline CDR1 MNHEY, CDR2 SVGAGI. CDR3 coding DNA: TGTGCCATCAGTTCCCCTACGGCCGGGGGGGGCTACGAGCAGTACTTC. Protein product: CAISSPTAGGGYEQYF.

CDR3 DNA sequence: TGTGCCTGGAGTGTACCGAGTCCGAGGACACTTAACTATGGCTACACCTTC. It encodes CAWSVPSPRTLNYGYTF. The genes are TRBV30 and TRBJ1-2; a possible D gene is TRBD1 (5 bases). The CDR3 is 17 residues long. Trimming took off 0 bases at V and 1 base at J, with 18 bases between the two ends. The germline V gene has CDR1 GTSNPN and CDR2 SVGIG (reference sequence).

This chain connects TRBV5-1 to TRBJ2-7; perhaps TRBD2 as D (6 bases). There are 15 residues in the CDR3. Germline loops: CDR1 SGHRS, CDR2 YFSETQ. V dropped 4 bases and J dropped 6 bases, with 20 bases sitting between them. The CDR3 is CASSGGTAPAGEQYF. The CDR3 DNA reads as TGCGCCAGCAGCGGAGGGACCGCCCCAGCCGGCGAGCAGTACTTC.

The V call is TRBV15, the J call TRBJ1-2; D might be TRBD1 (5 bases). There are 15 residues in the CDR3. Germline-derived CDR1 and CDR2 are LNHNV and YYDKDF (reference sequence). Trimming took off 1 base at V and 8 bases at J, with 17 bases between the two ends. This CDR3 is CATSRGIGAAGGYTF. CDR3 nucleotides: TGTGCCACCAGCAGAGGCATAGGGGCGGCGGGGGGCTACACCTTC.

The sample holds a few counts of this clone. V gene TRBV30 combines with J gene TRBJ2-1; D possibly matches TRBD1 or TRBD2 (5 bases each). This CDR3 has 13 residues. Germline assignment: CDR1 GTSNPN and CDR2 SVGIG (reference sequence). Trimming took off 4 bases at V and 4 bases at J, with 11 bases between the two ends. The CDR3 sequence is CAWKPGTYNEQFF. The DNA of the CDR3 is TGTGCCTGGAAGCCAGGGACGTACAATGAGCAGTTCTTC.

This clone was seen a few times. This sequence joins TRBV29-1 and TRBJ1-1; D uncertain. The germline gives CDR1 SQVTM, CDR2 ANQGSEA. V gave up 5 bases and J gave up 1 base, with 11 bases separating them. The CDR3 runs 13 residues. CDR3 DNA: TGCAGCGTTAGAGCTCCGGGGAACACTGAAGCTTTCTTT. Protein sequence: CSVRAPGNTEAFF.

This clone was observed a handful of times. This chain connects TRBV30 to TRBJ2-4; 15 positions match TRBD2. The ends lost 5 bases at V and 6 bases at J; junction bases unmatched: 14. The CDR3 is 18 amino acids. Germline-derived CDR1 and CDR2 are GTSNPN and SVGIG (reference sequence). For the CDR3, the DNA is TGTGCCTGGGCTTGGGGACTAGCGGGAGGCCTCGAGGGAAACATTCAGTACTTC. Amino acid sequence: CAWAWGLAGGLEGNIQYF.

The gene calls are TRBV7-2 and TRBJ2-3; D call uncertain. This CDR3 is built from 14 residues. Germline lookup yields CDR1 SGHTA and CDR2 FQGNSA. V lost 3 bases to trimming and J lost 5 bases, with 12 bases between them. The CDR3 here is CASSLLGGGDTQYF. CDR3 in DNA: TGTGCCAGCAGCTTGTTGGGTGGTGGAGATACGCAGTATTTT. Combining the CDR3 with reference TRBV7-2 and TRBJ2-3 gives the whole variable domain GAGVSQSPSNKVTEKGKDVELRCDPISGHTALYWYRQSLGQGLEFLIYFQGNSAPDKSGLPSDRFSAERTGGSVSTLTIQRTQQEDSAVYLCASSLLGGGDTQYFGPGTRLTVL.

The V and J genes are TRBV25-1 and TRBJ2-1, with a weak D call TRBD1 (6 bases). This CDR3 has 16 amino acids. CDR1 and CDR2 (germline): MGHDK, SYGVNS. V gave up 6 bases and J gave up 8 bases, with 23 bases separating them. CDR3 sequence (DNA): TGTGCCAGCAGCGTAGGATCACTAGGGGGTTTTGATGAGCAGTTCTTC. This encodes CASSVGSLGGFDEQFF.

V gene TRBV29-1 combines with J gene TRBJ2-4; TRBD2 agrees at 9 bases. The ends lost 4 bases at V and 5 bases at J; junction bases unmatched: 9. CDR1 and CDR2 from the germline V gene are SQVTM and ANQGSEA. The CDR3 extends over 15 amino acids. Here the CDR3 reads CSVANSGSSQNIQYF. DNA for the CDR3: TGCAGCGTTGCGAATAGCGGGAGCAGCCAAAACATTCAGTACTTC. Complete variable domain (other parts from reference TRBV29-1 and TRBJ2-4): SAVISQKPSRDICQRGTSLTIQCQVDSQVTMMFWYRQQPGQSLTLIATANQGSEATYESGFVIDKFPISRPNLTFSTLTVSNMSPEDSSIYLCSVANSGSSQNIQYFGAGTRLSVL.

The chain combines TRBV28 with TRBJ1-2, with TRBD1 matching over 10 bases. Losses at the gene ends were 3 bases for V and 4 bases for J; bases not matched to a gene: 2. The germline V gene has CDR1 MDHEN and CDR2 SYDVKM. This CDR3 region has 14 residues. The CDR3, as DNA: TGTGCCAGCAGTTTGACAGGGGGCGCCTATGGCTACACCTTC. Its protein product is CASSLTGGAYGYTF.

A single count supports this clone. The gene calls are TRBV28 and TRBJ2-4, with 7 positions matching TRBD2. Looked up from germline, CDR1 is MDHEN and CDR2 is SYDVKM. Losses at the gene ends were 6 bases for V and 7 bases for J; bases not matched to a gene: 15. The CDR3 is 16 amino acids. CDR3 loop: CASSQWGGGRRNIQYF. In DNA, the CDR3 is TGTGCCAGCAGCCAATGGGGCGGGGGAAGGCGGAACATTCAGTACTTC.

Only a few counts were recorded for this clone. This chain links TRBV27 with TRBJ1-5; 7 bases are shared with TRBD1. J was trimmed by 4 bases and V by 1 base; bases with no gene match: 4. This CDR3 is built from 15 residues. The germline V gene has CDR1 MNHEY and CDR2 SMNVEV (reference sequence). Written as DNA, the CDR3 is TGTGCCAGCAGTTTATGGGGGACAGTGAATCAGCCCCAGCATTTT. Residues: CASSLWGTVNQPQHF.

The chain couples TRBV9 to TRBJ2-3; no reliable D call. Trimming cost V 0 bases and J 7 bases, with 9 bases left between them. The CDR3 loop spans 13 amino acids. Germline V gene data show CDR1 as SGDLS and CDR2 as YYNGEE. DNA for the CDR3: TGTGCCAGCAGCGTAGGCAACTCCTATACGCAGTATTTT. It encodes CASSVGNSYTQYF.

This rearrangement joins TRBV29-1 to TRBJ1-1; D is perhaps TRBD1 (6 bases). The V and J ends lost 7 bases and 0 bases respectively, with 12 bases between them. The CDR3 length is 13 residues. Germline V gives CDR1 SQVTM, CDR2 ANQGSEA. CDR3 residues: CSGNDRLNTEAFF. CDR3 nucleotides: TGCAGCGGGAATGACAGGCTGAACACTGAAGCTTTCTTT.

This clone has only a few counts. Other DNA sequences in the sample encode the same CDR3. This chain connects TRBV29-1 to TRBJ2-5, with TRBD1 matching 10 bases. Germline CDR1 SQVTM, CDR2 ANQGSEA. V lost 6 bases and J lost 2; bases outside the gene matches: 3. The CDR3 is 13 residues long. The chain's CDR3 is CSVRDRGQETQYF. The CDR3 DNA follows: TGCAGCGTACGGGACAGGGGTCAAGAGACCCAGTACTTC.

The chain is built from TRBV5-4 and TRBJ2-1; 7 bases fit TRBD2. The V segment lost 0 bases and the J segment 3 bases; nucleotides outside the gene matches: 12. This CDR3 has 18 amino acids. Germline V CDR1 and CDR2: SGHNT, YYREEE (reference sequence). CDR3: CASSLAGGSSGRYNEQFF. Written as DNA, the CDR3 is TGTGCCAGCAGCTTGGCCGGTGGGAGTAGCGGGCGCTACAATGAGCAGTTCTTC.